A few counts support the clone carrying this T cell receptor (beta chain). This sample was included in a study of blood T cell repertoires in COVID-19. Study details: The United States, Italy and Spain were the sources of the acute and convalescent COVID-19 samples.

Sequencing used immunoSEQ multiplex PCR; TCRdb keeps in-frame clones, though not all of them. The sample holds around 290,000 clones; roughly 92% are singletons and the top ten take 2% to 2.5%. Trimming at V came to 7 bases and at J to 7 bases, leaving 15 bases not matched to a gene. CDR1 is MNHEY and CDR2 is SMNVEV in the germline V gene (reference sequence). The CDR3 runs 15 residues. Sequencing was carried out using peripheral blood. This sequence joins TRBV27 and TRBJ2-7; 8 bases align to TRBD1. This clonotype was obtained from a woman between 25 and 40 years old with COVID-19, enrolled during active disease. The CDR3 sequence: CASTLSSRGRGEQYF. CDR3 sequence (DNA): TGTGCCAGCACCCTCTCTTCCAGGGGGCGTGGGGAGCAGTACTTC.